Below, 8 T cell receptor beta chains from the same sample are listed, as sequenced in a study of T cell responses to AZD1222 COVID-19 vaccine. The method was immunoSEQ multiplex PCR; TCRdb's version includes in-frame clones alone and lacks a portion of them. This table has nearly 110,000 clones, just over 90% appearing once. The sequencing here drew on peripheral blood, taken 28 days after the second AZD1222 dose. These receptors were taken from an adult who received the AZD1222 COVID-19 vaccine.

A few counts support this clone. V is TRBV27 and J is TRBJ1-5, with a possible D match to TRBD1 (5 bases). Trimming removed 3 bases at V and 7 bases at J, with 13 bases between. This CDR3 has 14 residues. Germline CDR1 MNHEY, CDR2 SMNVEV (reference sequence). The CDR3 coding sequence is TGTGCCAGCAGTTTGAGTTCAGGGAAGCAGCCCCAGCATTTT. Translated, it gives CASSLSSGKQPQHF.

The chain couples TRBV15 to TRBJ1-6; tentatively, D is TRBD1 (6 bases). There are 14 residues in the CDR3. CDR1 is LNHNV and CDR2 is YYDKDF in the germline V gene (reference sequence). The V end lost 1 base, the J end lost 10 bases, and 11 bases lay between the germline ends. CDR3 in DNA: TGTGCCACCAGCAGAGGAGGTACAGGGTCACCCCTCCACTTT. Its protein product is CATSRGGTGSPLHF.

The V and J genes are TRBV19 and TRBJ1-5, with a possible D match to TRBD1 (5 bases). V lost 3 bases to trimming and J lost 0 bases, with 9 bases between them. The CDR3 runs to 15 residues. Germline CDR1 is LNHDA and CDR2 is SQIVND (reference sequence). For the CDR3, the DNA is TGTGCCAGTAGTATTGGGGCTTATAGCAATCAGCCCCAGCATTTT. Translated, it gives CASSIGAYSNQPQHF.

The chain combines TRBV7-2 with TRBJ2-7; D is uncertain. V was clipped by 1 base and J by 4 bases, with 8 bases between them. This CDR3 spans 13 amino acids. Germline CDR1 SGHTA, CDR2 FQGNSA. CDR3 coding DNA: TGTGCCAGCAGCTTAGTAGTTCAATACGAGCAGTACTTC. Its translation: CASSLVVQYEQYF.

V is TRBV7-2 and J is TRBJ2-7; D remains unclear. V lost 2 bases and J lost 4, with 6 bases in between. The CDR3 contains 12 residues. The V gene's germline CDR1 is SGHTA and CDR2 FQGNSA. This CDR3 reads CASSLNRYEQYF. CDR3 sequence (DNA): TGTGCCAGCAGCTTAAACCGGTACGAGCAGTACTTC.

This clone was detected many times. The V gene is TRBV4-3, the J gene TRBJ2-6; D call uncertain. This CDR3 is 16 amino acids long. V was trimmed by 0 bases and J by 1 base, leaving 7 bases between them. Germline assignment: CDR1 LGHNA and CDR2 YSLEER. CDR3 sequence: CASSQDMSSGANVLTF. The CDR3 bases are TGCGCCAGCAGCCAAGATATGAGTTCTGGGGCCAACGTCCTGACTTTC.

The V call is TRBV29-1, the J call TRBJ2-5; D perhaps matches TRBD1 (7 bases). The CDR3 has 15 amino acids. Trimming shortened V by 5 bases and J by 4 bases, and 20 bases separated the two germline ends. The germline V gene encodes CDR1 SQVTM and CDR2 ANQGSEA. The CDR3 DNA reads as TGCAGCGTTTCCACGGAGGGGGCGAAGAGAGAGACCCAGTACTTC. Translating it yields CSVSTEGAKRETQYF.

This clone has only one observation. The gene calls are TRBV27 and TRBJ2-6; D might be TRBD2 (5 bases). Germline lookup yields CDR1 MNHEY and CDR2 SMNVEV (reference sequence). The CDR3 is made up of 17 amino acids. Trimming took 9 bases from V and 1 from J, leaving 19 bases between them. This chain's CDR3 is CASSGRRIASGANVLTF. DNA for the CDR3: TGTGCCAGTTCTGGACGGAGGATTGCTTCTGGGGCCAACGTCCTGACTTTC.